This entry lists 12 T cell receptor beta chains sequenced from one sample in a study of regulatory T cells in long-lasting Graves disease (dated by TCRdb to 2020 to 2023). The library was generated by multiplex PCR. TCRdb records Illumina HiSeq 4000 as the sequencer. iRepertoire HTBI primers and Arm-PCR amplification of CDR3 regions were used to construct TCR beta libraries. TCRdb passed the public sequencing reads through fastp at Q25 and MiXCR, retaining productive beta sequences. Duplicate CDR3 protein sequences are folded into a single record with the most common DNA and genes. The sample table shows approximately 300,000 distinct CDR3 sequences, and about a sixth are seen once. The ten largest clonotypes hold roughly 40% of the sample. The label giving this sample's time point can be read as: newly diagnosed GD, antithyroid drugs for less than 3 months. For both TCR sequencing and RNA sequencing, RNA was extracted from PBMCs in TRIzol.

The material sequenced was peripheral blood mononuclear cells (PBMCs), taken at new diagnosis, from a patient treated with antithyroid drugs. The receptors come from a female donor with Graves disease.

The V and J genes are TRBV29-1 and TRBJ2-7, with D possibly matching TRBD1 (6 bases). The CDR3 is 14 residues long. The V gene's germline CDR1 is SQVTM and CDR2 ANQGSEA. Trimming shortened V by 3 bases and J by 2 bases, and 14 bases separated the two germline ends. DNA of the CDR3: TGCAGCGTTGAGGACAGCGACAAAACCTACGAGCAGTACTTC. Its translation is CSVEDSDKTYEQYF.

The sample holds many counts of this clonotype. This sequence joins TRBV11-3 and TRBJ1-2; no clear D. The CDR3 has 15 amino acids. Germline CDR1 is SGHNT and CDR2 is YENEEA. V lost 7 bases and J 6 bases, leaving 21 bases between the germline ends. In DNA form, the CDR3 reads TGTGCCAGCACCGATCAGGACGCCAGCCCCAATGGCTACACCTTC. Its protein product is CASTDQDASPNGYTF.

A few counts support this clonotype. The V call is TRBV20-1, the J call TRBJ2-7, with 11 bases identical to TRBD2. The CDR3 is 15 amino acids. V lost 3 bases and J lost 4; bases outside the gene matches: 8. Germline V lookup: CDR1 DFQATT, CDR2 SNEGSKA (reference sequence). CDR3 sequence: CSASPLSGRAYEQYF. Here the CDR3 DNA reads TGCAGTGCTAGCCCACTTAGCGGGAGGGCGTACGAGCAGTACTTC.

The V and J genes are TRBV6-2 or TRBV6-3 and TRBJ2-2; D is possibly TRBD2 (6 bases). CDR3 length: 14 residues. Looked up from germline, CDR1 is MNHEY and CDR2 is SVGEGT. V was clipped by 3 bases and J by 7 bases, with 12 bases between them. Here the CDR3 DNA reads TGTGCCAGCAGTTATGCGGGGAGAAACGGGGAGCTGTTTTTT. Translating gives CASSYAGRNGELFF.

This clonotype appeared a few times. The chain joins TRBV19 to TRBJ1-1; the D is unclear. This CDR3 contains 13 residues. The V end lost 7 bases, the J end lost 5 bases, and 14 bases lay between the germline ends. CDR1 and CDR2 (germline): LNHDA, SQIVND (reference sequence). The CDR3 DNA reads as TGTGCCAGTACCCGAGTCCCTGGGACTGAAGCTTTCTTT. This translates into CASTRVPGTEAFF. Variable domain in full (rest from reference TRBV19 and TRBJ1-1): DGGITQSPKYLFRKEGQNVTLSCEQNLNHDAMYWYRQDPGQGLRLIYYSQIVNDFQKGDIAEGYSVSREKKESFPLTVTSAQKNPTAFYLCASTRVPGTEAFFGQGTRLTVV.

This clonotype showed up many times. V is TRBV6-2 or TRBV6-3 and J is TRBJ2-1; 9 nucleotides match TRBD2. The CDR3 is made up of 15 amino acids. Germline V gene lookup returns CDR1 MNHEY and CDR2 SVGEGT. Germline trimming cut 2 bases from V and 5 bases from J; bases unmatched to any gene: 4. This chain's CDR3 is CASSYDPSGNNEQFF. CDR3 in DNA: TGTGCCAGCAGTTACGACCCTAGCGGGAACAATGAGCAGTTCTTC.

This clonotype was counted ten times or more. V gene TRBV20-1 combines with J gene TRBJ2-7; D unclear. Germline CDR1 reads DFQATT; CDR2 reads SNEGSKA (reference sequence). V was clipped by 4 bases and J by 3 bases, with 19 bases between them. The CDR3 length is 15 residues. The CDR3 sequence is CSAKFASLDGYEQYF. As DNA, the CDR3 is TGCAGTGCTAAGTTCGCCTCCCTGGACGGCTACGAGCAGTACTTC.

As concerns this clonotype: This clone may be a read error of a much larger clone one base away. J is TRBJ2-3 and V is TRBV5-1; 9 positions match TRBD2. This CDR3 has 15 amino acids. Germline V gene lookup returns CDR1 SGHRS and CDR2 YFSETQ. The CDR3, as DNA: TGCACCAGCAGCTTGGAAGTAGCGGGAGCTGATACGCAGTATTTT. Translating it yields CTSSLEVAGADTQYF.

Many counts were recorded for this clonotype. The gene calls are TRBV11-3 and TRBJ2-7; no firm D call. The CDR3 has 13 residues. Trimming left V 5 bases short and J 7 bases short, with 15 bases between. Germline loops: CDR1 SGHNT, CDR2 YENEEA. The CDR3 bases are TGTGCCAGCAGCAAAAATGCGGTATGGGAGCAGTACTTC. This sequence encodes CASSKNAVWEQYF.

Concerning this clonotype itself: This may stem from a read error, because a much larger clone lies one nucleotide away. The chain uses TRBV20-1 and TRBJ2-7, with TRBD1 matching 9 bases. CDR3 size: 14 residues. Germline loops: CDR1 DFQATT, CDR2 SNEGSKA (reference sequence). CDR3: CSARDGTGTYEQHF. The CDR3 DNA reads TGCAGTGCTAGAGATGGGACAGGGACCTACGAGCAGCACTTC.

This clonotype was counted between two and nine times. The chain carries TRBV10-3 and TRBJ2-1; D unclear. The CDR3 loop spans 12 amino acids. V lost 10 bases and J lost 6, with 13 bases in between. CDR1 and CDR2 from the germline V gene are ENHRY and SYGVKD. CDR3 sequence (DNA): TGTGCCACCGGAAATGTAGGCAATGAGCAGTTCTTC. Protein sequence: CATGNVGNEQFF.

In its sample, this clonotype was seen many times. This chain uses TRBV28 with TRBJ2-7; maybe TRBD2 (6 bases). This CDR3 spans 14 amino acids. The ends were cut back, 3 bases at V and 1 base at J, with 10 bases in the middle. From germline, CDR1 is MDHEN and CDR2 SYDVKM. The CDR3 DNA sequence: TGTGCCAGCAGTTTTACCGGGAGTTCCTACGAGCAGTACTTC. Translating it yields CASSFTGSSYEQYF.